This T cell receptor beta chain was documented in a study of CD8 T cells in Susac syndrome. This CDR3 is 16 amino acids long. The germline CDR1 and CDR2 sequences are LNHDA and SQIVND (reference sequence). Trimming removed 4 bases at V and 0 bases at J, with 15 bases between. The sequenced target, TCR beta, came from blood CD8+ and CD4+ T cells. The multiple sclerosis controls were treatment-naive patients, and their relapsing-remitting disease was stable or active. The RNA, roughly 0.45 to 1 ug, was put through reverse transcription using random hexamers. TCRdb redid the calling of the immunoSEQ multiplex PCR reads with MiXCR, one entry per CDR3 protein. The sample includes some 260,000 distinct CDR3 sequences, 70% to 90% of them seen just once.

Sequencing was carried out using CD8+ T cells from PBMCs. The clonotype was recovered from a human donor with multiple sclerosis. This chain links TRBV19 with TRBJ1-1; D is undetermined. The CDR3 loop is CASSRSRATMNTEAFF. The CDR3 region has the DNA TGTGCCAGTAGTAGATCGAGGGCGACCATGAACACTGAAGCTTTCTTT. The full variable domain, completed using reference TRBV19 and TRBJ1-1, is DGGITQSPKYLFRKEGQNVTLSCEQNLNHDAMYWYRQDPGQGLRLIYYSQIVNDFQKGDIAEGYSVSREKKESFPLTVTSAQKNPTAFYLCASSRSRATMNTEAFFGQGTRLTVV.